A single sample gave rise to the 4 T cell receptor beta chains below, sequenced in a study of cytomegalovirus exposure and HLA in healthy donors. TCRdb's table, derived via immunoSEQ multiplex PCR, lists solely in-frame clones and lacks some. Of under 250,000 clones in the sample, about 83% are singletons; the top ten hold roughly 2.5%. Sequencing was carried out using PBMCs. Receptors originate from a man between 18 and 29 years old in good health and CMV-seronegative.

The rearrangement joins TRBV4-1 to TRBJ2-6; D gene ambiguous. Germline values: CDR1 MGHRA, CDR2 YSYEKL. The CDR3 loop spans 14 amino acids. The V and J ends lost 6 bases and 1 base respectively, with 7 bases between them. The CDR3 here is CASRSISGANVLTF. CDR3 coding DNA: TGCGCCAGCAGGAGTATTTCTGGGGCCAACGTCCTGACTTTC.

The table lists this clone with a count of one. The rearrangement links TRBV28 to TRBJ1-6; TRBD1 matches 7 bases. CDR1 is MDHEN, CDR2 SYDVKM, per germline. Trimming removed 5 bases from V and 10 bases from J; junction bases left unmatched: 11. The CDR3 has 15 residues. Here the CDR3 DNA reads TGTGCCAGCAGTCCTAGGGGGCAGGGAGAATCACCCCTCCACTTT. Its protein product is CASSPRGQGESPLHF.

The gene calls are TRBV4-1 and TRBJ2-3; 7 bases match TRBD2. With 2 bases clipped from V and 2 bases from J, the junction kept 4 bases outside the gene matches. There are 15 residues in the CDR3. Germline V gives CDR1 MGHRA, CDR2 YSYEKL. The CDR3 DNA follows: TGCGCCAGCAGCCAAACAGCGGGATCCACAGATACGCAGTATTTT. Translated, it gives CASSQTAGSTDTQYF.

The chain is built from TRBV9 and TRBJ1-2; D unresolved. The CDR3 extends over 12 amino acids. V was shortened by 3 bases and J by 3 bases, with 6 bases between the two germline ends. Per the germline V gene, CDR1 is SGDLS and CDR2 is YYNGEE. CDR3 DNA: TGTGCCAGCAGCGACAGAGACTATGGCTACACCTTC. Its translation is CASSDRDYGYTF.